This record looks at one TCR beta chain sequence and its context. The data originate from a study of T cell changes during pregnancy in multiple sclerosis. Clones were read by immunoSEQ multiplex PCR, and TCRdb kept only the in-frame ones, dropping some. The sample consists of tens of thousands of clones, 93% of them appearing once. This CDR3 region has 14 residues. The germline gives CDR1 SQVTM, CDR2 ANQGSEA. Trimming cost V 6 bases and J 3 bases, with 15 bases left between them. Sequencing was performed on CD8+ T cells from peripheral blood mononuclear cells, taken in the second trimester of pregnancy. The chain carries TRBV29-1 and TRBJ1-5; D ambiguous. This TCR was sampled from a female donor with multiple sclerosis, enrolled in a pregnancy study. CDR3 in amino acids: CSVHTGITNQPQHF. CDR3 coding DNA: TGCAGCGTGCACACCGGGATCACCAATCAGCCCCAGCATTTT.